This T cell receptor beta chain was sequenced in a study of cytomegalovirus exposure and HLA in healthy donors (dated 2017 in TCRdb). Concerning the study at large: An earlier analysis of a few hundred of the donors reported around 280 Gb of sequence data and 117 million unique TCR beta sequences obtained from around 180 million T cells. About 280 gigabases of sequencing data and 70 million to 95 million unique TCR sequences made up an early release that covered several hundred HLA-typed donors. Among the roughly 400 genotyped donors, 75% to 90% belonged to the genetic ancestry cluster associated with self-reported Caucasian donors. The aim of the study was to test whether cataloging public T cell receptors could identify signatures of past pathogen exposure. Using immunosequencing, the study profiled T cell repertoires from some 670 subjects and related those repertoires to cytomegalovirus serostatus. Besides the first cohort of some 670 subjects, a separate validation cohort made up of 120 different subjects was used. The study combined high-throughput TCR immunosequencing, statistical association of individual TCRs with disease status, and machine learning to predict cytomegalovirus infection status. A later analysis re-examined previously published TCR beta repertoires from around 670 donors and added high-resolution HLA genotyping to investigate patterns of TCR occurrence. In the later analysis, no new phenotypic data were used to find candidate immune exposures; instead, reliance was placed on TCR beta sequences and their occurrence across donors. In an earlier analysis of 500 to 650 of the donors, high-throughput TCR beta sequencing was used to judge whether each TCR beta V gene segment behaved as functional or pseudogenic. Donor age, sex, ethnicity and CMV serostatus were collected together with the repertoire data. Genome-wide SNP genotypes for about 60% of the roughly 670 donors were used in a later genetic analysis, which treated that subset as a discovery cohort. Every discovery cohort repertoire had been produced on one sequencing platform. Both class I and class II loci were covered by HLA typing, at four-digit resolution. Typing coverage differed by locus: A, B, C, DRB1 and DQB1 were typed in roughly 620-640 donors, DQA1 in 522, DPA1 in around 580, and DPB1 in around 490. About five DR-DQ haplotypes were treated as single units for association and clustering because of strong linkage in the cohort. Among 300 to 450 genotyped donors of the cohort, an average of about 240,000 unique TCR beta nucleotide sequences were sequenced per donor, roughly a sixth of them non-productive. General conclusions and limits of the study: In a later analysis, the rate of TCR association differed among HLA loci, with DRB1 alleles having the most associated TCRs and HLA-C alleles having the fewest. A later genetic analysis reported fewer N-insertions in productive TCRs among donors in an Asian-associated ancestry cluster than the roughly 700-donor mean. For the cohort, immune exposure information was limited to CMV serostatus. Three of the identified cytomegalovirus-associated TCR beta chains were confirmed in vitro to be specific for cytomegalovirus antigens. While some public TCRs were present in many individuals, most TCR sequences turned up only very rarely across donors. Approximately 18 rarely observed V segments, including chromosome 9 orphons, were excluded from the earlier analysis of just under 600 of the donors because counts were too low. Specific HLA alleles were associated with 15,000 to 20,000 TCR beta sequences at a false discovery rate of 0.05 in a later analysis. In this cohort, only TCR beta chains were sequenced, and detectable features were limited by the absence of alpha or paired-chain data. In a later analysis, HLA-associated TCR beta chains were found to be more clonally expanded and to have lower generation probabilities than equally common non-associated chains. Some IMGT-functional V segments, including TRBV6-2 and TRBV6-3, could not be told apart with the 87-base-pair reads, so those segments were excluded. A cluster of highly shared sequence variants was judged likely to represent a technical artifact of the sequencing pipeline. Correlated functional status among segregating V segments might be attributable to linkage disequilibrium, but an unknown experimental factor could not be ruled out. When HLA alleles, especially DR and DQ, strongly co-occurred, TCR associations were difficult to assign to individual alleles. Most CMV-associated TCR beta chains appeared to be HLA-restricted in a later analysis, and the HLA associations seemed to be driven largely by CMV exposure. The authors suggested that the approach could potentially be generalized to other disease states and immunological phenotypes. A further reported finding was that TCR beta sequences accurately predicted the HLA-A and HLA-B alleles for most subjects in the first cohort. An association between a missense DCLRE1C variant and V-gene and J-gene trimming of TCR beta chains was found in a later genetic analysis and replicated in an independent cohort. Because HLA typing was unavailable for some donors at each locus, only the typed subset was used in association tests. Cytomegalovirus status was reported to be diagnosed by the classifier with high specificity and sensitivity in both the original and validation cohorts. According to a later analysis, parvovirus B19, influenza, CMV and Epstein-Barr virus appeared linked to several top co-occurrence clusters. In an earlier analysis of roughly 560 of the donors, most TCR beta V segments were observed in productive rearrangements about 87% or about 30% of the time, broadly matching IMGT annotations. The presence/absence analyses assumed that sequencing depth was roughly uniform across donors, and that assumption may not be true. A total of 150 or so TCR beta chains were listed by the study as associated with cytomegalovirus.

The cohort comprised around 690 healthy bone marrow donors. All cohort members were sampled while nominally healthy, although unrecorded immune exposures were likely present. The donor was CMV seronegative and was included in the group of 352 seronegative cohort members. Each donor provided a peripheral blood sample, and peripheral blood mononuclear cells were used for TCR beta sequencing. The Qiagen DNeasy Blood Extraction Kit was used to extract genomic DNA from the blood cell samples. Library creation used the immunoSEQ multiplex PCR assay. A mixture of 60 forward primers for TCR Vbeta segments and 13 reverse primers for TCR Jbeta segments was used in the multiplex PCR. The CDR3 region of rearranged TCR beta genes was amplified from genomic DNA with a multiplex PCR assay. The Illumina HiSeq System was used to sequence the amplified TCR beta libraries as 87-base-pair reads. The published analysis was carried out like this. A later analysis counted some 80 million unique TCR beta chains across the 700 or so repertoires, and 9.5 million to 11 million of these chains were shared by at least two donors. To remove PCR and sequencing errors, raw reads were error-corrected and collapsed into unique sequences using a nearest-neighbor algorithm that merged closely related sequences. V, D and J gene segments were assigned by aligning CDR3 sequences to IMGT reference sequences. For a sequence to be retained, a match of at least six nucleotides to both a V gene segment and a J gene segment was required. Rearrangements were called productive when the CDR3 lacked stop codons and stayed in frame with V and J; all others were non-productive. Following IMGT convention, CDR3 was defined as the stretch from the second conserved V-encoded cysteine to the conserved J-encoded phenylalanine. Sequences without an unambiguous match to a single V gene segment were excluded from the earlier analysis of approximately 560 of the donors. In an earlier analysis of more than 500 of the donors, a V segment was called functional when productive rearrangements were above 56.7%, and segregating when the standard deviation between donors exceeded 5%. A statistical classification framework was developed to diagnose cytomegalovirus status using the catalog of TCR beta chain sequences. In a later analysis, V and J genes were assigned by comparing TCR nucleotide sequences against IMGT/GENE-DB human TR gene sequences. A later analysis assigned CDR3 sequences and most-parsimonious VDJ recombination scenarios with the TCRdist pipeline. In a later analysis, every TCR beta chain was defined by the combination of its CDR3 amino acid sequence and its V-gene family, and reads without a unique V-gene family were dropped. A later analysis removed 600 or so highly shared, low-generation-probability nucleotide sequences to deal with suspected cross-contamination and a sequencing artifact. In a later analysis, a clonal expansion index was calculated for each public chain from normalized within-repertoire ranks of inferred template counts. A later analysis computed generation probabilities with a VDJ recombination model fitted to out-of-frame rearrangements, and checked the results against IGoR. In a later analysis, hypergeometric tests were used to score TCR-TCR, TCR-HLA and TCR-CMV co-occurrence, with a repertoire-size bias correction applied to TCR pairs. False discovery rates were estimated in a later analysis by permuting HLA or CMV assignments 20 times. In a later analysis, co-occurring TCRs were grouped with DBSCAN, and TCRdist sequence similarity was added when clustering was performed within HLA-allele-positive subsets. Repertoires with fewer than 30,000 or more than 120,000 public chains, plus five repertoires with anomalous nucleotide sharing, were excluded from co-occurrence clustering. Sourced from immuneACCESS, this table was stored by TCRdb with only in-frame sequences that have V and J called. A share of the clones is absent; for the studies checked, an unresolved V gene accounts for under half, and the remainder has no known explanation. Clone size and the V and J calls come from that table; the DNA yielded D and trimming. The sample table records 130,000 to 150,000 clones; 78% of these occur just once. About 2.8% of the sample belongs to the ten largest clones.

CDR1 GTSNPN and CDR2 SVGIG were looked up in the germline V gene (reference sequence). After removal of 6 bases from V and 4 bases from J, the junction retains 4 bases not matched to a gene. The CDR3 holds 12 amino acids from the cysteine to the phenylalanine. The CDR3 DNA has 36 bases and is translated from base 1. This clone was seen a handful of times. Its antigen target is currently unknown. Nothing much larger sits one base from this clone, and base qualities are not available. The receptor was isolated from a male donor in good health and CMV-seronegative. The chain couples TRBV30 to TRBJ2-5, with 8 middle bases fitting TRBD1. Sequencing was done on a sample of PBMCs. Read as DNA, the sequence is TGTGCCTGCGGACAGGGAGGAGAGACCCAGTACTTC. This gives the protein CACGQGGETQYF.